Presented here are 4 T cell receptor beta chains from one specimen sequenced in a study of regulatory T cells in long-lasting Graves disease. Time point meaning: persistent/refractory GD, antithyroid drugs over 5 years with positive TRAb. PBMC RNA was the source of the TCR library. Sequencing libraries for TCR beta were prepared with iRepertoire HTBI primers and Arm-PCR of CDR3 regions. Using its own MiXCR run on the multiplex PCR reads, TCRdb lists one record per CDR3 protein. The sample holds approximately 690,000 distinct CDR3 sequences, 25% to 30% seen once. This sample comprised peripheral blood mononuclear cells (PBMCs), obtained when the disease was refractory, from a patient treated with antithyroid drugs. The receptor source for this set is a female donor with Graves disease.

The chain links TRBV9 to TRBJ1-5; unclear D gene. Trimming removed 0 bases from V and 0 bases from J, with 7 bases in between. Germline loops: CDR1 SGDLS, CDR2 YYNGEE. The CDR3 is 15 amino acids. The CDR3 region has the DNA TGTGCCAGCAGCGTAGGCCACTATAGCAATCAGCCCCAGCATTTT. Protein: CASSVGHYSNQPQHF.

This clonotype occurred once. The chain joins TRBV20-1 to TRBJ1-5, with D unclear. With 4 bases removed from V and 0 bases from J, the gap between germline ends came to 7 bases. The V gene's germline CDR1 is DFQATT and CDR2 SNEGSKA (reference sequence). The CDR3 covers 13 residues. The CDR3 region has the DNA TGCAGTGCTATATTAAATAGCAATCAGCCCCAGCATTTT. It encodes CSAILNSNQPQHF.

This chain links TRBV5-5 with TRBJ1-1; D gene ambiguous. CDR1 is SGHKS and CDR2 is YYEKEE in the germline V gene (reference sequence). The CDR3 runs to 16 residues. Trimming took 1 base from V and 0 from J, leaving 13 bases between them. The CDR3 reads CASSLSPPILNTEAFF. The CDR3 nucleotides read TGTGCCAGCAGCTTGTCCCCGCCGATCCTGAACACTGAAGCTTTCTTT.

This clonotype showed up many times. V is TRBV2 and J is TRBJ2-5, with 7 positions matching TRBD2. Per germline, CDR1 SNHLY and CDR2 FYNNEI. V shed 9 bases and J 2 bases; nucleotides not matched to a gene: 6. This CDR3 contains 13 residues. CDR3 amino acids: CASVWGGQETQYF. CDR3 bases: TGTGCCAGTGTTTGGGGGGGTCAAGAGACCCAGTACTTC.